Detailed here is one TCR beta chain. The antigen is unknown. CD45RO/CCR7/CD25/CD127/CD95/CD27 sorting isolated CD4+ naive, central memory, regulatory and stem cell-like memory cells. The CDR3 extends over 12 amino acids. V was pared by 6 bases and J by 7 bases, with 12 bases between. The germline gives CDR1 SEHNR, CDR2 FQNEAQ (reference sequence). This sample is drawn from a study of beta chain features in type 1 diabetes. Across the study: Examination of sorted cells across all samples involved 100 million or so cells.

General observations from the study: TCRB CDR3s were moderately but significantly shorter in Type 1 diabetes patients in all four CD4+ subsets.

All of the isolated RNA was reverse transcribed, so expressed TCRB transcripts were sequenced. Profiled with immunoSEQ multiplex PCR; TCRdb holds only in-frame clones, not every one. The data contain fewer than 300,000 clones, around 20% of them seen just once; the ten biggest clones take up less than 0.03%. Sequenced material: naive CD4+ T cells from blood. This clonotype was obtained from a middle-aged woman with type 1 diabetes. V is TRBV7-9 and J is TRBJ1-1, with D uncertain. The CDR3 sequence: CASRRAGIEAFF. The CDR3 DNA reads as TGTGCCAGCAGGCGGGCAGGAATTGAAGCTTTCTTT.